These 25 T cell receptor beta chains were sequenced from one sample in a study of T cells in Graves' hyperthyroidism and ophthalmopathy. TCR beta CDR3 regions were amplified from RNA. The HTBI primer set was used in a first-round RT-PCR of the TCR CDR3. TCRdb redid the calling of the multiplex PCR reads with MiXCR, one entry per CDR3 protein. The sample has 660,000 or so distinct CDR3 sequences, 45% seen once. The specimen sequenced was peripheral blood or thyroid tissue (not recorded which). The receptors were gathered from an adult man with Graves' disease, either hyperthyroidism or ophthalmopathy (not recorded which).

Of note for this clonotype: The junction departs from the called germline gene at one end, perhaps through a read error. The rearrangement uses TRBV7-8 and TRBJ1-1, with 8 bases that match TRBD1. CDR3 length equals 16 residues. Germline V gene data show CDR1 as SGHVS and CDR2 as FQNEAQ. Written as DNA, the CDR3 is TGCGCCAGCAGGGGGACAGGAGGTTCTCACCCCACTGAAGCTTTCTTT. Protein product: CASRGTGGSHPTEAFF.

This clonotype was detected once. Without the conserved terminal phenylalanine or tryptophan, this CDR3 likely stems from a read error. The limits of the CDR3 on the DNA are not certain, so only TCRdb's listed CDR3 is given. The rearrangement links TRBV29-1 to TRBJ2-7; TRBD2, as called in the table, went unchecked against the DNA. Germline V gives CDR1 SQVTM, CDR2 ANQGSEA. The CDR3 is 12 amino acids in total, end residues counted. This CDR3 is CSAAGTSGRAGD.

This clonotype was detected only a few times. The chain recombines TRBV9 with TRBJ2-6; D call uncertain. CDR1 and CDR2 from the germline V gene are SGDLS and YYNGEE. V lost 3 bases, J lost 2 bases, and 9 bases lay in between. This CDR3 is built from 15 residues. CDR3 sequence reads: CASSGQRAGANVLTF. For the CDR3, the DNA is TGTGCCAGCAGCGGGCAAAGGGCTGGGGCCAACGTCCTGACTTTC.

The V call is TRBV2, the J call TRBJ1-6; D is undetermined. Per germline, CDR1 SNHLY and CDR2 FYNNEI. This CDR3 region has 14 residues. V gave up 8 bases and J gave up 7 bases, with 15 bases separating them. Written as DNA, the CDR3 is TGTGCCAGCGGCCAAGAGGGCCGGAATTCACCCCTCCACTTT. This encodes CASGQEGRNSPLHF.

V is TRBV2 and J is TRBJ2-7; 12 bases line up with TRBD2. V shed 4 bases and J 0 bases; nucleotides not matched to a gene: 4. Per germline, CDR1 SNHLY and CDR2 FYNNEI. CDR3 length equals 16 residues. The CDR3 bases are TGTGCCAGCAGTGTTGGACTAGCGGGGACCTCCTACGAGCAGTACTTC. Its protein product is CASSVGLAGTSYEQYF.

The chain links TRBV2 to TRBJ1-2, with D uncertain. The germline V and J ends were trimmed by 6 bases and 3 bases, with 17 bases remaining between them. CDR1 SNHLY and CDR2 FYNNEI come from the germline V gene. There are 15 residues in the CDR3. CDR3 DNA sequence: TGTGCCAGCAGCCAAGAGTATGGGGAGGACTATGGCTACACCTTC. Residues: CASSQEYGEDYGYTF.

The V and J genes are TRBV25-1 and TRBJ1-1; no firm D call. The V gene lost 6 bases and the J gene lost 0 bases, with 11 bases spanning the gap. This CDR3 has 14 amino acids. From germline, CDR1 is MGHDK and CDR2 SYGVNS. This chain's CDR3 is CASSHGLMNTEAFF. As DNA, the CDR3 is TGTGCCAGCAGCCATGGACTGATGAACACTGAAGCTTTCTTT.

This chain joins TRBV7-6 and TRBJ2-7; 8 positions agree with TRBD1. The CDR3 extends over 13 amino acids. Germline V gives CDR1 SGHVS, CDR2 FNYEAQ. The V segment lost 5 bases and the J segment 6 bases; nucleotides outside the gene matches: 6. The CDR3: CASSPGQGGEQYF. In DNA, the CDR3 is TGTGCCAGCAGCCCTGGACAGGGTGGCGAGCAGTACTTC.

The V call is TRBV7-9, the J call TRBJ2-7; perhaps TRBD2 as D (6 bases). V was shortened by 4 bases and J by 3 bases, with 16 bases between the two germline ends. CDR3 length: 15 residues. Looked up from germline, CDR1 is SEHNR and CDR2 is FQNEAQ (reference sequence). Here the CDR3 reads CASSSRAVSGYEQYF. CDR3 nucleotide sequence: TGTGCCAGCAGCTCACGAGCCGTTAGCGGCTACGAGCAGTACTTC.

CDR3 bases: TGTGCCATCAGTTTGCAGATACTCTATGGCTACACCTTC. Its translation is CAISLQILYGYTF. V usage is TRBV10-3 and J usage is TRBJ1-2; no clear D gene. CDR1 is ENHRY, CDR2 SYGVKD, per germline. V shed 5 bases and J shed 4 bases, with 11 bases lying between them. The CDR3 is 13 residues long.

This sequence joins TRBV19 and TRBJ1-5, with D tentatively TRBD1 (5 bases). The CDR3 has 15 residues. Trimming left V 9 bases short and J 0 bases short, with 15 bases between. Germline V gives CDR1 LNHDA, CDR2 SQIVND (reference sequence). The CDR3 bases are TGTGCCAGCGATGAGGGGAGATATAGCAATCAGCCCCAGCATTTT. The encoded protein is CASDEGRYSNQPQHF.

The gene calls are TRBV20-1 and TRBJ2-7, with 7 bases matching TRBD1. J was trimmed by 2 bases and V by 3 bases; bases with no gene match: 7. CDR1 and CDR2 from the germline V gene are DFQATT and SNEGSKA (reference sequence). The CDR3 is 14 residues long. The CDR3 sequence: CSASRGQGTYEQYF. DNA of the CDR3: TGCAGTGCTAGTAGGGGGCAGGGGACCTACGAGCAGTACTTC.

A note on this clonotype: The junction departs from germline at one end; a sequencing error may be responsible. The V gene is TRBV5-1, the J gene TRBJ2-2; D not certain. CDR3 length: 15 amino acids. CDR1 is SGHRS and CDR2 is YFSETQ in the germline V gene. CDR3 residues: CASSLATPSTGQLFF. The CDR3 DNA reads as TGCGCCAGCAGCTTGGCCACCCCTAGTACCGGGCAGCTGTTTTTT.

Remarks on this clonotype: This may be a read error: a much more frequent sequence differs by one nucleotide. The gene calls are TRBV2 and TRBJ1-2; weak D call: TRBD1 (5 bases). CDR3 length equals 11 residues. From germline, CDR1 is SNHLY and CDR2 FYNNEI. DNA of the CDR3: TGTGCCAGCAGTACGGGGGGTGGCTGCACCTTC. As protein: CASSTGGGCTF.

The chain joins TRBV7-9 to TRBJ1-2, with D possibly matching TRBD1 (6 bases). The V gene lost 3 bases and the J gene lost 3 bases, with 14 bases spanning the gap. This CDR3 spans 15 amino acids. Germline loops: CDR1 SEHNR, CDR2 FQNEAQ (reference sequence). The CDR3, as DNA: TGTGCCAGCAGCTTGGACAGTGAAGCTTACTATGGCTACACCTTC. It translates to CASSLDSEAYYGYTF.

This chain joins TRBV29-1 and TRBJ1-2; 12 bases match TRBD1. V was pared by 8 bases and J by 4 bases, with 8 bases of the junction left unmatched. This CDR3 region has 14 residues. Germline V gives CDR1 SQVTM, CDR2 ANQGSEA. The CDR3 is CSYGTGGRVYGYTF. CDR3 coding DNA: TGCAGCTATGGGACAGGGGGCCGCGTCTATGGCTACACCTTC.

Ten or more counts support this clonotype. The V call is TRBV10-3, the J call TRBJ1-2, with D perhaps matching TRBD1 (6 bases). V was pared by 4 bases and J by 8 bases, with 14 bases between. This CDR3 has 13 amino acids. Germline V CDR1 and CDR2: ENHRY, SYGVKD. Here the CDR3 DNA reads TGTGCCATCAGTGTCCCGGGGGCTGGAGGCTACACCTTC. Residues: CAISVPGAGGYTF.

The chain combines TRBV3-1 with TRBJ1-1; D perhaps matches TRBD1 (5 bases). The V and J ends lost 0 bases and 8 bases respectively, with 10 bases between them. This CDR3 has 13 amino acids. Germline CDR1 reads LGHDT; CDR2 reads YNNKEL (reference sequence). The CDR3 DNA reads TGTGCCAGCAGCCAAGAACCCCAGGGAGAAGCTTTCTTT. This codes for CASSQEPQGEAFF.

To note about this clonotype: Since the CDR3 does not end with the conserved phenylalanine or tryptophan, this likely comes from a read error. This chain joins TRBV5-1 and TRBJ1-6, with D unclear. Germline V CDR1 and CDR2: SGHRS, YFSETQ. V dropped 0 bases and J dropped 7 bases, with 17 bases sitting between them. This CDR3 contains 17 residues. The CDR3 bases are TGCGCCAGCAGCTTGGACGGGCCGCTGTACCTAAATTCACCCCTCCACTTA. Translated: CASSLDGPLYLNSPLHL.

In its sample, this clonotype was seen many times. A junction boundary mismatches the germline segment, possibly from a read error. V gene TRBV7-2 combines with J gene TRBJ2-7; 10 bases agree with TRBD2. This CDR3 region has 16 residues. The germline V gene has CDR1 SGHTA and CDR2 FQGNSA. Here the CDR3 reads CASSLAGGPNPYEQYF. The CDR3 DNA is TGTGCCAGCAGTTTAGCGGGAGGCCCCAACCCGTACGAGCAGTACTTC. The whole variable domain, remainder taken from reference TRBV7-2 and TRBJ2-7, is GAGVSQSPSNKVTEKGKDVELRCDPISGHTALYWYRQSLGQGLEFLIYFQGNSAPDKSGLPSDRFSAERTGGSVSTLTIQRTQQEDSAVYLCASSLAGGPNPYEQYFGPGTRLTVT.

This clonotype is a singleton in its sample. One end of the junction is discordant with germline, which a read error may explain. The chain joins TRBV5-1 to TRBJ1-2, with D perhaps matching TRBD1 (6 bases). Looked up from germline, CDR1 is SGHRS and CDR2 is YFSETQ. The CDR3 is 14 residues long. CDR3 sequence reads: CASSHRGGASGYTF. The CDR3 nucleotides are TGTGCCAGCAGCCATCGGGGGGGGGCAAGTGGCTACACCTTC.

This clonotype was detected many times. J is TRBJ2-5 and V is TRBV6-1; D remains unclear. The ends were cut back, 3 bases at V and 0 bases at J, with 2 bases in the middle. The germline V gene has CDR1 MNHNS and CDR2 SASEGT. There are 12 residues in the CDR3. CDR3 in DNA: TGTGCCAGCAGTGAGTACCAAGAGACCCAGTACTTC. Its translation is CASSEYQETQYF.

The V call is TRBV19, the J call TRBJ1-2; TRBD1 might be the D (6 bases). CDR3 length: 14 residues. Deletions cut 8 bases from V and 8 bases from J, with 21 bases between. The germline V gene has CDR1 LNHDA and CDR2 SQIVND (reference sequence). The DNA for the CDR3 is TGTGCCAGTTACCCACAACAGGGAGAGGAGGGCTACACCTTC. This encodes CASYPQQGEEGYTF. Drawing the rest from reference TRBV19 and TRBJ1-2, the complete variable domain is DGGITQSPKYLFRKEGQNVTLSCEQNLNHDAMYWYRQDPGQGLRLIYYSQIVNDFQKGDIAEGYSVSREKKESFPLTVTSAQKNPTAFYLCASYPQQGEEGYTFGSGTRLTVV.

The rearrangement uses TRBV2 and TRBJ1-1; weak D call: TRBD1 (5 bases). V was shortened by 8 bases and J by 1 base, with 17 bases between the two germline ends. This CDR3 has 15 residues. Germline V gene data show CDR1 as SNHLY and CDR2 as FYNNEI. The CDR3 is CASSPSGLTNTEAFF. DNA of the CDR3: TGTGCCAGCTCACCGTCGGGACTGACGAACACTGAAGCTTTCTTT. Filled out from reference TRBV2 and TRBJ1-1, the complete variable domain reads EPEVTQTPSHQVTQMGQEVILRCVPISNHLYFYWYRQILGQKVEFLVSFYNNEISEKSEIFDDQFSVERPDGSNFTLKIRSTKLEDSAMYFCASSPSGLTNTEAFFGQGTRLTVV.

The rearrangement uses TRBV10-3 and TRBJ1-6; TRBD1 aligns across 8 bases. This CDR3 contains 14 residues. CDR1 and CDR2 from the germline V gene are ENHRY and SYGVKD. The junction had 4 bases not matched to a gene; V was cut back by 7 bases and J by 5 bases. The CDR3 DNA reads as TGTGCCATCAATGACAGGGGACATAATTCACCCCTCCACTTT. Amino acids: CAINDRGHNSPLHF.